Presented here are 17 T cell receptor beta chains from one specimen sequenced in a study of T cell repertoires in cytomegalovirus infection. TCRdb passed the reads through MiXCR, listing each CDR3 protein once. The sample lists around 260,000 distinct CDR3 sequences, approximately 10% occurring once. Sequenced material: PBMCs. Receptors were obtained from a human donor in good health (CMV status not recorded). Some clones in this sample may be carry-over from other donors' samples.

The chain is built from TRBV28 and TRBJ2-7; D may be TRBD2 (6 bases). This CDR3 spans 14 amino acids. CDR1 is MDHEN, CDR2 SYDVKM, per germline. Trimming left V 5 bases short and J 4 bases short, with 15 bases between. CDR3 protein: CASSPAGGGYEQYF. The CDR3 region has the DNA TGTGCCAGCAGTCCCGCCGGGGGAGGATACGAGCAGTACTTC. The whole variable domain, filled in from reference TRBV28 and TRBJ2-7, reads DVKVTQSSRYLVKRTGEKVFLECVQDMDHENMFWYRQDPGLGLRLIYFSYDVKMKEKGDIPEGYSVSREKKERFSLILESASTNQTSMYLCASSPAGGGYEQYFGPGTRLTVT.

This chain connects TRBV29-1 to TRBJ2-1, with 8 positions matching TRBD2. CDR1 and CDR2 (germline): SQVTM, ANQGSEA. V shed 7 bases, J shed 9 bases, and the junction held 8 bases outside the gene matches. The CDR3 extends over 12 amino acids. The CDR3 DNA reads TGCAGCGCCGCCGGACTAGCAAGTGAGCAGTTCTTC. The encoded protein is CSAAGLASEQFF.

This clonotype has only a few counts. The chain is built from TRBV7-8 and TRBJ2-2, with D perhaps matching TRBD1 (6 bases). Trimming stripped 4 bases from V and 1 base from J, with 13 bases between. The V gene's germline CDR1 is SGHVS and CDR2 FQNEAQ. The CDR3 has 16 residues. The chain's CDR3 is CASSSGTLQNTGELFF. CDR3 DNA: TGTGCCAGCAGCTCTGGGACACTTCAGAACACCGGGGAGCTGTTTTTT.

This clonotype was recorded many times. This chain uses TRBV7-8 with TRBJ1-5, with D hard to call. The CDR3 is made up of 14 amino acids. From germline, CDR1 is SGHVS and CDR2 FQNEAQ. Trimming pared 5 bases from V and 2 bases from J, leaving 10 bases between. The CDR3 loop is CASSPNGGNQPQHF. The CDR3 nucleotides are TGTGCCAGCAGCCCAAATGGGGGCAATCAGCCCCAGCATTTT.

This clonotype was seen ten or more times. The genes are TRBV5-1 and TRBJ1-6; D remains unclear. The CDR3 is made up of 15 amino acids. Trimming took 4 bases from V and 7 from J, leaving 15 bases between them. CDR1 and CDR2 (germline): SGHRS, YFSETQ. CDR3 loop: CASSPVDGRNSPLHF. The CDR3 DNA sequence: TGCGCCAGCAGCCCGGTCGACGGGCGGAATTCACCCCTCCACTTT.

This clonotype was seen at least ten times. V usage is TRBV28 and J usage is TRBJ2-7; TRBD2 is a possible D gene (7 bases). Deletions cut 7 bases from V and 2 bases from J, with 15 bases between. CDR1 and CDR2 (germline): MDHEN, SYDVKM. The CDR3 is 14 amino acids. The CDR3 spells CASIGGGNPYEQYF. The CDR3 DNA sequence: TGTGCCAGCATTGGGGGGGGCAACCCCTACGAGCAGTACTTC.

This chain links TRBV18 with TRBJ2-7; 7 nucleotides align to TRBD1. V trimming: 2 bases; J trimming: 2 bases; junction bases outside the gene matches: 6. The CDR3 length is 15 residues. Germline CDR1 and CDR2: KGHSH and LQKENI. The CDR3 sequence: CASSPDRAKTYEQYF. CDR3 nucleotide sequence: TGTGCCAGCTCACCAGACAGGGCCAAAACCTACGAGCAGTACTTC.

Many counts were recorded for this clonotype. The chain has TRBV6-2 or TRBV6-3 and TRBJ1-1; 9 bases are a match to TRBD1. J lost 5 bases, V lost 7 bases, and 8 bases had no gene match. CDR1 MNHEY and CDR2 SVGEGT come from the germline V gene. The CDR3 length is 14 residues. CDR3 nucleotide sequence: TGTGCCAGCATAACAGGGGGCAAGACGACTGAAGCTTTCTTT. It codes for CASITGGKTTEAFF.

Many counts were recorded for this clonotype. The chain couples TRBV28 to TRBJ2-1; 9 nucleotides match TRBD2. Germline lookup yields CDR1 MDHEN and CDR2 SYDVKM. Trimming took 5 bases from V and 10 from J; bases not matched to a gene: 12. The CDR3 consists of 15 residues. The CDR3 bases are TGTGCCAGCAGTAAAGCGGGGGGCCCTAATGAAGAGCAGTTCTTC. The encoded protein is CASSKAGGPNEEQFF. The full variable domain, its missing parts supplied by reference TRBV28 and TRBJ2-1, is DVKVTQSSRYLVKRTGEKVFLECVQDMDHENMFWYRQDPGLGLRLIYFSYDVKMKEKGDIPEGYSVSREKKERFSLILESASTNQTSMYLCASSKAGGPNEEQFFGPGTRLTVL.

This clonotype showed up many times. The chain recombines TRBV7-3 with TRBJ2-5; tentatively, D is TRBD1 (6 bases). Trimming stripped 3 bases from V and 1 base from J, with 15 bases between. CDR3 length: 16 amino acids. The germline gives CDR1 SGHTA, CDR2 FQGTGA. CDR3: CASSLMAGATQETQYF. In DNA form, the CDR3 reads TGTGCCAGCAGCTTGATGGCAGGGGCGACCCAAGAGACCCAGTACTTC. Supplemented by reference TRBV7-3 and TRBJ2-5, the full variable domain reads GAGVSQTPSNKVTEKGKYVELRCDPISGHTALYWYRQSLGQGPEFLIYFQGTGAADDSGLPNDRFFAVRPEGSVSTLKIQRTERGDSAVYLCASSLMAGATQETQYFGPGTRLLVL.

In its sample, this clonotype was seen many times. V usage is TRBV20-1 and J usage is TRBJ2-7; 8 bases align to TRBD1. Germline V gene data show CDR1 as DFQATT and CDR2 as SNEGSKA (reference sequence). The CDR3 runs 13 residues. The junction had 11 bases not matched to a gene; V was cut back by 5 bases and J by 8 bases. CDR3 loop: CSAAPGTGFKQYF. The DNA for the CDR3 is TGCAGTGCTGCCCCCGGGACAGGCTTTAAGCAGTACTTC.

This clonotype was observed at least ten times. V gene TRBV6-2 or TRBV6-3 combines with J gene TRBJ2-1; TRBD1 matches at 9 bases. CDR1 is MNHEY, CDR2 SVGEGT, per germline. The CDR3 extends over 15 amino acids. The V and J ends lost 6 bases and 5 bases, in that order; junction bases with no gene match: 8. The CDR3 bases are TGTGCCAGCAGAGCCGGGACAGGGACCCACAATGAGCAGTTCTTC. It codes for CASRAGTGTHNEQFF.

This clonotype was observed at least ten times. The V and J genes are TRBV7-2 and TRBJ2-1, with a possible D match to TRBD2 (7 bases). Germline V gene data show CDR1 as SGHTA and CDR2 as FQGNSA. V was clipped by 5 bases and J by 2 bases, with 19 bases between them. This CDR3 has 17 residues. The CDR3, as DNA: TGTGCCAGCAGCCCCCGAGGGGGGGGACGGGCCTACAATGAGCAGTTCTTC. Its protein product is CASSPRGGGRAYNEQFF.

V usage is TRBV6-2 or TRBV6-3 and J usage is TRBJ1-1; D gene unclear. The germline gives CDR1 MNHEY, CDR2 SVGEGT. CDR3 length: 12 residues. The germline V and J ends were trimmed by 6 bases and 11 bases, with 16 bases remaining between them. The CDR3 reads CASSRDPLAAFF. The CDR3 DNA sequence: TGTGCCAGCAGCAGAGACCCGTTGGCCGCTTTCTTT.

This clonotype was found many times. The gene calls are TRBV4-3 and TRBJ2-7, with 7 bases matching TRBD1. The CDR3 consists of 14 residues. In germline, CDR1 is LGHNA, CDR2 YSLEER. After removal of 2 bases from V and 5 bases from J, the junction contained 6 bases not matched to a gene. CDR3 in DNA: TGCGCCAGCAGCCAACAGCAGGGGGTAGACGAGCAGTACTTC. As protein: CASSQQQGVDEQYF.

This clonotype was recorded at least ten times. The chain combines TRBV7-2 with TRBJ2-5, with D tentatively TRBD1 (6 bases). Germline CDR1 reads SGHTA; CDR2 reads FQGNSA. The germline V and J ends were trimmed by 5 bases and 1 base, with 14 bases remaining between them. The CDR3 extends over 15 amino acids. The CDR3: CASSAQSGVQETQYF. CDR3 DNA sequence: TGTGCCAGCAGCGCCCAGTCAGGGGTCCAAGAGACCCAGTACTTC.

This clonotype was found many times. CDR3 residues: CASSFLPGHIQYF. The CDR3 region has the DNA TGTGCCAGCAGCTTCCTCCCGGGTCACATTCAGTACTTC. This rearrangement joins TRBV7-2 to TRBJ2-4; no reliable D call. CDR1 and CDR2 from the germline V gene are SGHTA and FQGNSA. The V end was cut by 3 bases, the J end by 8 bases, with 11 bases between. The CDR3 sequence is 13 residues long.